The clone carrying this T cell receptor beta chain has more than one count but fewer than ten. Clones were read by immunoSEQ multiplex PCR, and TCRdb kept only the in-frame ones, dropping some. The sample includes approximately 12,000 clones, roughly 78% of them seen just once. This entry is derived from a study of chemoradiotherapy in HPV16-positive cancers. Germline assignment: CDR1 KGHSH and CDR2 LQKENI. The CDR3 length is 14 residues. V lost 3 bases, J lost 5 bases, and 4 bases stayed unmatched. Specimen collection occurred from a patient who underwent chemoradiotherapy. The source of this sequence is a human donor with HPV-associated anogenital cancer. The rearrangement joins TRBV18 to TRBJ2-1, with 7 bases matching TRBD2. In DNA, the CDR3 is TGTGCCAGCTCACCTGGGACTAACAACAATGAGCAGTTCTTC. Protein product: CASSPGTNNNEQFF.